This T cell receptor (beta chain) was recorded in a study of T cells expressing NK-cell markers. Study at large: From sorted CD3+CD56+NKG2C+, CD3+CD56+NKG2C- and CD3+CD56-NKG2C+ T cells came the TCR beta repertoires. General study results and limits: Topping the CD3+CD56-NKG2C+ fraction as well were these clonotypes, in several donors.

With regard to this clonotype: Its antigen is unknown.

TCR beta cDNA was made by 5'RACE template switching with UMIs. TCRdb re-called the 5' RACE reads, yielding one record per CDR3 amino acid sequence without DNA. The sample table sets out 150,000 to 160,000 distinct CDR3 sequences. Looked up from germline, CDR1 is MNHEY and CDR2 is SMNVEV (reference sequence). The CDR3 extends over 14 amino acids. This clonotype was sampled from a woman between 45 and 60 years old in good health. This chain uses TRBV27 with TRBJ2-5; TCRdb outputs TRBD1, but without DNA this stays unchecked. The sample was blood T cells: a sorted CD56 or NKG2C T cell subset, CD4+ or CD8+ T cells, or bulk PBMC T cells (not recorded which). CDR3 protein: CASSPVTVQETQYF.